The 19 T cell receptor beta chains in this list originate from one sample, sequenced in a study of cytomegalovirus exposure and HLA in healthy donors. Use of 60 Vbeta and 13 Jbeta primers characterized the PCR. Sequencing used immunoSEQ multiplex PCR; TCRdb keeps in-frame clones, though not all of them. The sample lists more than 110,000 clones; roughly 83% were seen once. The sequencing sample was made of PBMCs. The receptors derive from a female donor in good health and CMV-seronegative.

This chain connects TRBV30 to TRBJ2-6; 7 bases align to TRBD1. The V gene end was trimmed by 0 bases and the J gene end by 2 bases; junction bases not matched to a gene: 10. CDR3 length: 18 amino acids. The germline gives CDR1 GTSNPN, CDR2 SVGIG (reference sequence). This CDR3 is CAWSVGGLPGPGANVLTF. CDR3 nucleotide sequence: TGTGCCTGGAGTGTAGGGGGCCTCCCAGGGCCTGGGGCCAACGTCCTGACTTTC.

The chain links TRBV6-5 to TRBJ2-1, with D possibly matching TRBD2 (6 bases). Germline CDR1 and CDR2: MNHEY and SVGAGI. Trimming removed 4 bases at V and 2 bases at J, with 9 bases between. The CDR3 is 14 amino acids. CDR3: CASSLAEAYNEQFF. CDR3 coding DNA: TGTGCCAGCAGTTTAGCGGAGGCCTACAATGAGCAGTTCTTC.

V and J are TRBV11-2 and TRBJ2-5; tentatively, D is TRBD1 (5 bases). Trimming shortened V by 0 bases and J by 2 bases, and 10 bases separated the two germline ends. Per germline, CDR1 SGHAT and CDR2 FQNNGV. The CDR3 extends over 15 amino acids. The CDR3 sequence: CASSLDWQGQETQYF. The CDR3 nucleotides are TGTGCCAGCAGCTTAGACTGGCAGGGTCAAGAGACCCAGTACTTC.

This rearrangement joins TRBV5-4 to TRBJ2-1; TRBD1 aligns across 8 bases. Germline CDR1 reads SGHNT; CDR2 reads YYREEE (reference sequence). V was pared by 2 bases and J by 3 bases, with 1 base of the junction left unmatched. This CDR3 comprises 14 residues. CDR3 residues: CASSLGQGYNEQFF. As DNA, the CDR3 is TGTGCCAGCAGCTTAGGACAGGGCTACAATGAGCAGTTCTTC.

This clone was seen only a few times. The chain recombines TRBV11-3 with TRBJ2-7; no clear D gene. Germline values: CDR1 SGHNT, CDR2 YENEEA. The V gene lost 1 base and the J gene lost 6 bases, with 13 bases spanning the gap. The CDR3 sequence is 14 residues long. The CDR3 protein is CASSLGQVQGEQYF. The CDR3 region has the DNA TGTGCCAGCAGCTTAGGTCAGGTCCAAGGCGAGCAGTACTTC.

The V gene is TRBV6-5, the J gene TRBJ2-2; 16 bases align to TRBD2. V trimming: 2 bases; J trimming: 13 bases; junction bases outside the gene matches: 4. The V gene's germline CDR1 is MNHEY and CDR2 SVGAGI. CDR3 length: 15 amino acids. Here the CDR3 reads CASSYRGLAGGWLFF. CDR3 DNA sequence: TGTGCCAGCAGTTACAGGGGACTAGCGGGGGGGTGGCTGTTTTTT.

The chain carries TRBV29-1 and TRBJ2-7; no clear D. CDR1 is SQVTM, CDR2 ANQGSEA, per germline. V was cut by 4 bases and J by 2 bases, with 9 bases left in between. The CDR3 sequence is 12 residues long. This CDR3 is CSVGGVTYEQYF. The CDR3 region has the DNA TGCAGCGTTGGCGGCGTCACCTACGAGCAGTACTTC.

V usage is TRBV2 and J usage is TRBJ2-1, with 10 bases identical to TRBD1. Germline V gene data show CDR1 as SNHLY and CDR2 as FYNNEI. The trim removed 4 bases at V and 7 bases at J, leaving 7 bases unmatched. This CDR3 comprises 15 residues. The CDR3 DNA sequence: TGTGCCAGCAGTGGAGACAGGGGGCGCGGGAATGAGCAGTTCTTC. Its protein is CASSGDRGRGNEQFF.

The V and J genes are TRBV4-1 and TRBJ1-4; TRBD1 is a possible D gene (5 bases). The ends were cut back, 3 bases at V and 4 bases at J, with 15 bases in the middle. Germline CDR1 and CDR2: MGHRA and YSYEKL. The CDR3 length is 16 residues. This CDR3 reads CASSHPLGGDNEKLFF. DNA of the CDR3: TGCGCCAGCAGCCACCCTCTCGGGGGGGATAATGAAAAACTGTTTTTT.

The chain links TRBV6-1 to TRBJ2-7; TRBD1 might be the D (5 bases). This CDR3 comprises 15 residues. From germline, CDR1 is MNHNS and CDR2 SASEGT. V was trimmed by 0 bases and J by 3 bases, leaving 12 bases between them. CDR3 DNA: TGTGCCAGCAGTGAAGCGCTTAACAGGAACTACGAGCAGTACTTC. This gives the protein CASSEALNRNYEQYF.

This clone was observed a handful of times. V gene TRBV7-6 combines with J gene TRBJ1-4; 8 positions match TRBD1. The CDR3 consists of 15 residues. The junction had 3 bases not matched to a gene; V was cut back by 1 base and J by 5 bases. Germline lookup yields CDR1 SGHVS and CDR2 FNYEAQ. The CDR3 sequence is CASSLVQGGNEKLFF. CDR3 nucleotides: TGTGCCAGCAGCTTAGTACAGGGGGGCAATGAAAAACTGTTTTTT.

The chain recombines TRBV4-2 with TRBJ2-3; a possible D gene is TRBD2 (5 bases). Trimming took off 1 base at V and 0 bases at J, with 11 bases between the two ends. The V gene's germline CDR1 is LGHNA and CDR2 YNFKEQ. The length of the CDR3 is 16 residues. CDR3 in amino acids: CASSQVQRLSTDTQYF. CDR3 DNA sequence: TGTGCCAGCAGCCAAGTCCAGCGGTTAAGCACAGATACGCAGTATTTT.

The chain couples TRBV14 to TRBJ1-1; D is unclear. The CDR3 is 13 amino acids. Trimming stripped 1 base from V and 1 base from J, with 4 bases between. Germline V gene sequence: CDR1 SGHDN, CDR2 FVKESK. The CDR3 region is CASSQGQNTEAFF. CDR3 sequence (DNA): TGTGCCAGCAGCCAAGGGCAGAACACTGAAGCTTTCTTT.

The chain has TRBV2 and TRBJ1-3; D gene uncertain. V lost 5 bases and J lost 4, with 12 bases in between. Looked up from germline, CDR1 is SNHLY and CDR2 is FYNNEI. CDR3 length: 14 amino acids. DNA of the CDR3: TGTGCCAGCAGTTCAGACACGGCGGGAAACACCATATATTTT. It translates to CASSSDTAGNTIYF. Full variable domain (missing parts from reference TRBV2 and TRBJ1-3): EPEVTQTPSHQVTQMGQEVILRCVPISNHLYFYWYRQILGQKVEFLVSFYNNEISEKSEIFDDQFSVERPDGSNFTLKIRSTKLEDSAMYFCASSSDTAGNTIYFGEGSWLTVV.

As concerns this clone: Within the sample, other DNA sequences also encode this same CDR3. The chain uses TRBV7-6 and TRBJ1-3, with D perhaps TRBD1 (5 bases). Germline V gene data show CDR1 as SGHVS and CDR2 as FNYEAQ. There are 16 residues in the CDR3. V dropped 0 bases and J dropped 0 bases, with 9 bases sitting between them. As DNA, the CDR3 is TGTGCCAGCAGCTTAGCGGGGGGACCCTCTGGAAACACCATATATTTT. Protein product: CASSLAGGPSGNTIYF.

The chain combines TRBV5-4 with TRBJ2-1; 10 bases fit TRBD2. This CDR3 region has 15 residues. V was clipped by 4 bases and J by 5 bases; unmatched bases: 6. Germline CDR1 is SGHNT and CDR2 is YYREEE (reference sequence). DNA for the CDR3: TGTGCCAGCAGCCTGAGCGGGGGGGCCCACAATGAGCAGTTCTTC. Encoded protein: CASSLSGGAHNEQFF. The whole variable domain, remainder taken from reference TRBV5-4 and TRBJ2-1, is ETGVTQSPTHLIKTRGQQVTLRCSSQSGHNTVSWYQQALGQGPQFIFQYYREEENGRGNFPPRFSGLQFPNYSSELNVNALELDDSALYLCASSLSGGAHNEQFFGPGTRLTVL.

V gene TRBV27 combines with J gene TRBJ1-2; the match to TRBD1 covers 8 bases. Germline V gene lookup returns CDR1 MNHEY and CDR2 SMNVEV (reference sequence). The CDR3 contains 14 residues. With 5 bases clipped from V and 2 bases from J, the junction kept 4 bases outside the gene matches. CDR3 loop: CASSDRGPNYGYTF. CDR3 sequence (DNA): TGTGCCAGCAGTGACAGGGGACCAAACTATGGCTACACCTTC.

The gene calls are TRBV18 and TRBJ1-6; D is uncertain. This CDR3 is built from 13 residues. Trimming took off 3 bases at V and 10 bases at J, with 10 bases between the two ends. CDR1 and CDR2 from the germline V gene are KGHSH and LQKENI. The CDR3 loop reads CASSPGVESPLHF. In nucleotides, the CDR3 is TGTGCCAGCTCACCGGGCGTAGAGTCACCCCTCCACTTT.

CDR3 nucleotide sequence: TGTGCCAGCAGCTTGTTAGCGGGGGGGAGGGGCACAGATACGCAGTATTTT. Encoded protein: CASSLLAGGRGTDTQYF. The rearrangement uses TRBV5-4 and TRBJ2-3; 11 nucleotides match TRBD2. Germline lookup yields CDR1 SGHNT and CDR2 YYREEE (reference sequence). This CDR3 has 17 amino acids. V lost 1 base, J lost 1 base, and 5 bases stayed unmatched.